Listed here are 15 T cell receptor beta chains from one sample, sequenced in a study of T-cell reconstitution after alpha-beta-depleted transplantation in children (dated by TCRdb to 2016 to 2018). The protocol used for the library was PCR. For sequencing, an Illumina HiSeq 2500 was employed. Molecular barcoding was employed in the preparation of TCR libraries, with unique molecular identifiers being used to normalize TCRbeta repertoire quantification. Using fastp trimming at Q25 and MiXCR clonotype assembly, TCRdb reanalyzed the public sequencing data and kept in-frame beta chains. For every CDR3 protein sequence, its rows merge into one entry that carries the most common genes and DNA. The sample table holds 350,000 to 450,000 distinct CDR3 sequences, of which around 20% were seen once. The top ten clones comprise approximately 3.8% of the sample. Sequencing was performed on PBMCs from the stem cell graft donor, taken from the stem cell graft. The receptors derive from a human donor who donated a stem cell graft to a child with acute myeloid leukemia.

This clonotype was recorded at least ten times. Its ends do not fully match the called genes, so a read error is possible. The chain joins TRBV12-3 or TRBV12-4 to TRBJ2-7; 7 bases map to TRBD2. CDR3 size: 15 residues. The CDR3 here is CASSFMASGTYEQYF. CDR3 nucleotide sequence: TGCGCCAGCAGTTTTATGGCTAGCGGCACCTACGAGCAGTACTTC.

This clonotype has just a few counts. The chain uses TRBV12-3 or TRBV12-4 and TRBJ2-1; 12 positions agree with TRBD2. The CDR3 has 17 amino acids. V was clipped by 4 bases and J by 0 bases; unmatched bases: 4. The CDR3 reads CASSSWTSGTSYNEQFF. In nucleotides, the CDR3 is TGTGCCAGCAGTTCTTGGACTAGCGGGACCTCCTACAATGAGCAGTTCTTC.

This clonotype has more than one count but fewer than ten. This chain connects TRBV12-3 or TRBV12-4 to TRBJ2-5; tentatively, D is TRBD1 (5 bases). The CDR3 spans 13 residues. Between the trimmed V and J ends, which lost 3 bases and 5 bases, there was a span of 10 bases. The CDR3 loop is CASSLMGPETQYF. The CDR3 coding sequence is TGTGCCAGCAGTTTGATGGGGCCGGAGACCCAGTACTTC.

This clonotype appeared a few times. The V and J genes are TRBV12-3 or TRBV12-4 and TRBJ2-2; 10 bases align to TRBD1. Trimming at V came to 8 bases and at J to 6 bases, leaving 6 bases not matched to a gene. This CDR3 contains 14 residues. The CDR3 sequence is CASGGQGYAGELFF. CDR3 nucleotide sequence: TGTGCCAGCGGGGGACAGGGGTACGCCGGGGAGCTGTTTTTT.

This clonotype has ten or more counts. The chain employs TRBV29-1 and TRBJ1-1; perhaps TRBD1 as D (6 bases). This CDR3 has 10 amino acids. Between the trimmed V and J ends, which lost 3 bases and 9 bases, there was a span of 8 bases. Germline CDR1 and CDR2: SQVTM and ANQGSEA. The CDR3 spells CSVEDRQAFF. CDR3 coding DNA: TGCAGCGTTGAGGACAGACAAGCTTTCTTT.

This clonotype was detected only a few times. The gene calls are TRBV7-9 and TRBJ2-7; 9 bases are a match to TRBD2. Germline V gene lookup returns CDR1 SEHNR and CDR2 FQNEAQ (reference sequence). V lost 4 bases to trimming and J lost 6 bases; unmatched junction nucleotides: 10. The CDR3 totals 15 residues. CDR3 DNA sequence: TGTGCCAGCAGCTCCTTAGCGGGAGACTTTACCGAGCAGTACTTC. Protein: CASSSLAGDFTEQYF.

This clonotype has just a few counts. This chain joins TRBV5-1 and TRBJ2-7, with D maybe TRBD2 (5 bases). Trimming removed 4 bases from V and 0 bases from J, with 17 bases in between. From germline, CDR1 is SGHRS and CDR2 YFSETQ. The CDR3 has 16 amino acids. CDR3 protein: CASSPRRQTNSYEQYF. The CDR3 coding sequence is TGCGCCAGCAGCCCCCGGCGGCAGACTAACTCCTACGAGCAGTACTTC.

This rearrangement joins TRBV28 to TRBJ1-1; D might be TRBD1 (6 bases). Looked up from germline, CDR1 is MDHEN and CDR2 is SYDVKM. This CDR3 spans 15 amino acids. The V end lost 7 bases, the J end lost 1 base, and 16 bases lay between the germline ends. CDR3 DNA: TGTGCCAGCATAACGCCTCAGGGGTCGAACACTGAAGCTTTCTTT. Its protein product is CASITPQGSNTEAFF.

This clonotype was counted a single time. Here the CDR3 DNA reads TGTGCCAGCAGACCCTCCTTAGGCACTGAAGCTTTCTTT. Its protein product is CASRPSLGTEAFF. The V and J genes are TRBV12-3 or TRBV12-4 and TRBJ1-1; D is unresolved. The V end lost 6 bases, the J end lost 4 bases, and 12 bases lay between the germline ends. The CDR3 length is 13 residues.

V is TRBV13 and J is TRBJ2-3, with D perhaps matching TRBD1 (5 bases). The germline V gene encodes CDR1 PRHDT and CDR2 FYEKMQ (reference sequence). V was clipped by 4 bases and J by 4 bases, with 15 bases between them. The CDR3 extends over 15 amino acids. The DNA for the CDR3 is TGTGCCAGCAGCTCTGGGGTTTGGGGCTCAGATACGCAGTATTTT. This gives the protein CASSSGVWGSDTQYF.

This clonotype was observed a few times. The genes are TRBV5-5 and TRBJ2-2; no definite D call. V was clipped by 4 bases and J by 6 bases, with 16 bases between them. This CDR3 is built from 15 residues. CDR1 and CDR2 (germline): SGHKS, YYEKEE (reference sequence). This chain's CDR3 is CASSRTRVLAGELFF. CDR3 nucleotide sequence: TGTGCCAGCAGCCGGACCCGGGTTTTGGCCGGGGAGCTGTTTTTT.

The gene calls are TRBV21-1 and TRBJ2-7. TRBV21-1 constitutes a pseudogene. The CDR3 sequence is 15 residues long. CDR3 sequence (DNA): TGTGCCAGCAGCAAAGAAGCGACTGAGGCGTACGAGCAGTACTTC. Encoded protein: CASSKEATEAYEQYF.

CDR3: CASTHGPAGENTGELFF. CDR3 coding DNA: TGTGCCAGCACTCATGGCCCGGCAGGGGAGAACACCGGGGAGCTGTTTTTT. The genes are TRBV6-1 and TRBJ2-2; a possible D gene is TRBD1 (6 bases). This CDR3 has 17 amino acids. The V gene lost 7 bases and the J gene lost 1 base, with 19 bases spanning the gap. Germline V gene lookup returns CDR1 MNHNS and CDR2 SASEGT.

The rearrangement uses TRBV20-1 and TRBJ2-3; TRBD2 matches 12 bases. CDR3 size: 13 residues. The germline V gene encodes CDR1 DFQATT and CDR2 SNEGSKA (reference sequence). V trimming: 5 bases; J trimming: 6 bases; junction bases outside the gene matches: 3. CDR3: CSAGLAGPDTQYF. In DNA form, the CDR3 reads TGCAGTGCTGGACTAGCGGGACCCGATACGCAGTATTTT.

The sample holds a few counts of this clonotype. J is TRBJ2-7 and V is TRBV20-1, with 7 bases that match TRBD1. The CDR3 loop spans 13 amino acids. The V gene end was trimmed by 3 bases and the J gene end by 2 bases; junction bases not matched to a gene: 4. Germline V lookup: CDR1 DFQATT, CDR2 SNEGSKA (reference sequence). As DNA, the CDR3 is TGCAGTGCTAGCCGGCAGGGGGCCTACGAGCAGTACTTC. It yields the protein CSASRQGAYEQYF.